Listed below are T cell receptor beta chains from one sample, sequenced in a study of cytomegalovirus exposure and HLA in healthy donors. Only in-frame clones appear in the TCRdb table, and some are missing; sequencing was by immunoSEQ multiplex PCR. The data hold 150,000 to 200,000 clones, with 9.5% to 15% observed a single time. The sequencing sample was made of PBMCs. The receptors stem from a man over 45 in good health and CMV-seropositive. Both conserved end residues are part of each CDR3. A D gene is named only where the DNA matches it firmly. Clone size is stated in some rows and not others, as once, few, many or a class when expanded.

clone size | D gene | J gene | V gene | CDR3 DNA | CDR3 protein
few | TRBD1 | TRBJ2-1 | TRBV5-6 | TGTGCCAGCAGCTTGGGTTTAGGGACAGGGGCTACCAATGAGCAGTTCTTC | CASSLGLGTGATNEQFF
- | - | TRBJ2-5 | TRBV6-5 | TGTGCCAGCAGTTACTCGAAGGCAGGGTGGGGGACCCAGTACTTC | CASSYSKAGWGTQYF
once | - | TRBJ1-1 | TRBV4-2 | TGTGCCAGCAGCCCTTCGACGAGGGTGGCGGACACTGAAGCTTTCTTT | CASSPSTRVADTEAFF
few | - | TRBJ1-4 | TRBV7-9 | TGTGCCAGCAGCTCTACCCTGTTGGCTAATGAAAAACTGTTTTTT | CASSSTLLANEKLFF
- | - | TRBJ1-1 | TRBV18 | TGTGCCAGCTCACCGCGGGGGGGCGATAGAACTGAAGCTTTCTTT | CASSPRGGDRTEAFF
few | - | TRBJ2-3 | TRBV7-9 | TGTGCCAGCAGCCACTCTAACAGTCCTAGCACAGATACGCAGTATTTT | CASSHSNSPSTDTQYF
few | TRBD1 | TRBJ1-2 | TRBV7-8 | TGTGCCAGCAGCTCCGGGACAGCCAGGTCCATGCATGGCTACACCTTC | CASSSGTARSMHGYTF
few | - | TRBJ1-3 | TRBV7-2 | TGTGCCAGCAGCGAGACGACAGGAAACACCATATATTTT | CASSETTGNTIYF
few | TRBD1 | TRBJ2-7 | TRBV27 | TGTGCCAGCAGTCTCAACCGGGACAGAAGCTCCTACGAGCAGTACTTC | CASSLNRDRSSYEQYF
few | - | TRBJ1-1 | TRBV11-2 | TGTGCCAGCAGCCTTAACTTGAACACTGAAGCTTTCTTT | CASSLNLNTEAFF
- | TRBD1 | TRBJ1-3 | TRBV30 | TGTGCCTGGAGTCCTTCTCGGGACAGGGAGGATAGGGGCACCATATATTTT | CAWSPSRDREDRGTIYF
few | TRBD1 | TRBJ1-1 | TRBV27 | TGTGCCAGCAGTTCCCCGGGACAGGGCGTCTCTGAAGCTTTCTTT | CASSSPGQGVSEAFF
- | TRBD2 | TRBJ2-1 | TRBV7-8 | TGTGCCAGCAGCCCACGAACTAGCGGGGGGGCGGGGAATGAGCAGTTCTTC | CASSPRTSGGAGNEQFF
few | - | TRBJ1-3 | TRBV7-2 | TGTGCCAGCAGCTTATACAGGACCTCTGGAAACACCATATATTTT | CASSLYRTSGNTIYF
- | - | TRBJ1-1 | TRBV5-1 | TGCGCCAGCAGCTTGCAGGGCATGAACACTGAAGCTTTCTTT | CASSLQGMNTEAFF
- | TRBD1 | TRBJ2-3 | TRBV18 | TGTGCCAGCTCGCTGAGGACAGGTCGGGCCACAGATACGCAGTATTTT | CASSLRTGRATDTQYF
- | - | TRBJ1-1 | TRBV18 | TGTGCCAGCTCTTTGGACATCTCGATGAACACTGAAGCTTTCTTT | CASSLDISMNTEAFF
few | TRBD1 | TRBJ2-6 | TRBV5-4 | TGTGCCAGCAGCTTCGGGACAGACTTTGGGGCCAACGTCCTGACTTTC | CASSFGTDFGANVLTF
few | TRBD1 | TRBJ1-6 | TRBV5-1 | TGCGCCAGCAGCTTGGATGACAGGGGTTATTCACCCCTCCACTTT | CASSLDDRGYSPLHF
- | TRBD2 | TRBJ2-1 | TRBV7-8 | TGTGCCAGCAGCCCCGTAGCGGGGGTGAACAATGAGCAGTTCTTC | CASSPVAGVNNEQFF
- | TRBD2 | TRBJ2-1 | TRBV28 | TGTGCCAGCAGTTTGCGGGGGGGCATTCACAATGAGCAGTTCTTC | CASSLRGGIHNEQFF
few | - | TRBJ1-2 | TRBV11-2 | TGTGCCAGCAGCCCCGGGGGGACGGCTAGCTATGGCTACACCTTC | CASSPGGTASYGYTF
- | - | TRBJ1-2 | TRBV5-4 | TGTGCCAGCAGCTTGGACCGAGTCTATGGCTACACCTTC | CASSLDRVYGYTF
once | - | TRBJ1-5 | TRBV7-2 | TGTGCCAGCAGCTCCGGACTGGCCGCAAGCAATCAGCCCCAGCATTTT | CASSSGLAASNQPQHF
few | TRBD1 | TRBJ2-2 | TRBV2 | TGTGCCAGCAGTGACACAGGGGGCCGGACCGGGGAGCTGTTTTTT | CASSDTGGRTGELFF
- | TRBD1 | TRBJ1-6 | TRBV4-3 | TGCGCCAGCAGCCAAGATCAGGGGGCGTCTGGATCACCCCTCCACTTT | CASSQDQGASGSPLHF
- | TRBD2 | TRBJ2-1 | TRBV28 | TGTGCCAGCAGGTCCGGGGGGGTTGCAAATGAGCAGTTCTTC | CASRSGGVANEQFF
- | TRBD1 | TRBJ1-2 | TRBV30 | TGTGCATTCTACCCGGGACAGGTACATGGCTACACCTTC | CAFYPGQVHGYTF
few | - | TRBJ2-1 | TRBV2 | TGTGCCAGCATTTCCCACAGGAACTCCAACAATGAGCAGTTCTTC | CASISHRNSNNEQFF
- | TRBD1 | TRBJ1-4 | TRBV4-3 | TGCGCCAGCAGCCAGGTACAGGGGGCGGCTAATGAAAAACTGTTTTTT | CASSQVQGAANEKLFF
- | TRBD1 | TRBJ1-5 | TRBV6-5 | TGTGCCAGCAGTCCTTCGACAGGGTTTCAGCCCCAGCATTTT | CASSPSTGFQPQHF
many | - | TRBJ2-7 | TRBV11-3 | TGTGCCAGCAGCTTACAGGACTCCTACGAGCAGTACTTC | CASSLQDSYEQYF
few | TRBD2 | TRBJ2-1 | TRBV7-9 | TGTGCCAGCAGCTCCAGCGGGGGGGCCTCCAATGAGCAGTTCTTC | CASSSSGGASNEQFF
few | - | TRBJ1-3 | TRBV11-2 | TGTGCCAGCAGCATGGGACTTCGGGGGGCTGGAAACACCATATATTTT | CASSMGLRGAGNTIYF
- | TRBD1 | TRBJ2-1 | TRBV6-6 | TGTGCCAGCACCGCAACTCCGGGACAGGTGGACAATGAGCAGTTCTTC | CASTATPGQVDNEQFF
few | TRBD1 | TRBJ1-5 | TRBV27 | TGTGCCAGCAGTCTAGGGACAGCCGATAGCAATCAGCCCCAGCATTTT | CASSLGTADSNQPQHF
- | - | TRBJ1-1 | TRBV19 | TGTGCCAGTAGTATCTCCGGGACACGGTTCGACACTGAAGCTTTCTTT | CASSISGTRFDTEAFF
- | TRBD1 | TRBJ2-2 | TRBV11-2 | TGTGCCAGCAGCTTTTCGGGACAGGGGGGGATCGGGGAGCTGTTTTTT | CASSFSGQGGIGELFF
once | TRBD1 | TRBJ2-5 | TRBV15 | TGTGCCACCAGCAGGGGGGACAGGGAAGAGACCCAGTACTTC | CATSRGDREETQYF
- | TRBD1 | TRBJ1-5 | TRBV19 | TGTGCCAGTACGAGACAGGGAGGCAATCAGCCCCAGCATTTT | CASTRQGGNQPQHF
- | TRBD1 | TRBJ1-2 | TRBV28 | TGTGCCAGCAGTTTTGGGGACAGGTCCAGAGGCTACACCTTC | CASSFGDRSRGYTF
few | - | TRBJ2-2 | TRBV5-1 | TGCGCCAGCAGCTTGCGGCAGGGTGGTGGGGAGCTGTTTTTT | CASSLRQGGGELFF
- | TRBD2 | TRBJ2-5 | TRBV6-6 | TGTGCCAGCAGTTTATCTAGCGGGGGGGCCTGGGAGACCCAGTACTTC | CASSLSSGGAWETQYF
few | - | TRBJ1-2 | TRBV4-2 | TGTGCCAGCAGCCAATTGGCCAGGGCCTATGGCTACACCTTC | CASSQLARAYGYTF
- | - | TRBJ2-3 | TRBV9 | TGTGCCAGCAGCCCCCGCACAGGAGCTGACACCCATACGCAGTATTTT | CASSPRTGADTHTQYF
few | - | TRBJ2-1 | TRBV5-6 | TGTGCCAGCAGCCAGGTGGCGGGCTACAATGAGCAGTTCTTC | CASSQVAGYNEQFF
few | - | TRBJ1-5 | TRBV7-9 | TGTGCCAGCAGCTCTAGTGGTCGCAATCAGCCCCAGCATTTT | CASSSSGRNQPQHF
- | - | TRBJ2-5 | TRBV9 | TGTGCCAGCAGCGTTGGGGGCTTAGGGGAGACCCAGTACTTC | CASSVGGLGETQYF
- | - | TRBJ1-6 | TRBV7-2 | TGTGCCAGCAGCATAAGCCCCGGACAGACCCTATTGGATTCACCCCTCCACTTT | CASSISPGQTLLDSPLHF
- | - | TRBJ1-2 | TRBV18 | TGTGCCAGCTCACAATTGGCCGGGGCTAACTATGGCTACACCTTC | CASSQLAGANYGYTF
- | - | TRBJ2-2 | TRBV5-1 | TGCGCCAGCAGCTACGCACCTCCGGGGAACACCGGGGAGCTGTTTTTT | CASSYAPPGNTGELFF
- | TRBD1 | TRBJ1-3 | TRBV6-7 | TGTGCCAGCAGTAATCCGGGACAGGACCTCTCTGGAAACACCATATATTTT | CASSNPGQDLSGNTIYF
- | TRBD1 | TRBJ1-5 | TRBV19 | TGTGCCAGTAACTCAGGACAGGGGATTATCAATCAGCCCCAGCATTTT | CASNSGQGIINQPQHF
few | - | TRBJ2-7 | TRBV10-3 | TGTGCCATCAGTGGGGCGGGGGCCGACGAGCAGTACTTC | CAISGAGADEQYF
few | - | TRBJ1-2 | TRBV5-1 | TGCGCCAGCAGCGGTACCGGGACTCCGGAGGACTATGGCTACACCTTC | CASSGTGTPEDYGYTF
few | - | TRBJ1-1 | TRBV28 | TGTGCCAGCAGTCCAGGGCGGGACCTCGCTGAAGCTTTCTTT | CASSPGRDLAEAFF
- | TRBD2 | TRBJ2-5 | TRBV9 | TGTGCCAGCAGCGTAGTCGGGCGGGGGGGTGAGACCCAGTACTTC | CASSVVGRGGETQYF